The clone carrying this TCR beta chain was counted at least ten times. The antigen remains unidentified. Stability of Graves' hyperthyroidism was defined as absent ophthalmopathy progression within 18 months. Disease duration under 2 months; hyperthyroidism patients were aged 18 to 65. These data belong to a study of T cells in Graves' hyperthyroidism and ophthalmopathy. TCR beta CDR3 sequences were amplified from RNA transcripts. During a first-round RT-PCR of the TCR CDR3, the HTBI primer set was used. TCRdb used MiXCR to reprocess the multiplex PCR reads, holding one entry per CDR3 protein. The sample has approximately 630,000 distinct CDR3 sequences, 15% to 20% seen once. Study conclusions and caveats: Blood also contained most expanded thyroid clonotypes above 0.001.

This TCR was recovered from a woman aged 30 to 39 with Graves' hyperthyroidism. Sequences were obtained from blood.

The CDR3 coding sequence is TGTGCCAGCAGTGAATACAGGGGGAACACTGAAGCTTTCTTT. Protein sequence: CASSEYRGNTEAFF. The V gene is TRBV2, the J gene TRBJ1-1, with TRBD1 matching over 7 bases. V was clipped by 2 bases and J by 1 base; unmatched bases: 1. This CDR3 is built from 14 residues. From germline, CDR1 is SNHLY and CDR2 FYNNEI.